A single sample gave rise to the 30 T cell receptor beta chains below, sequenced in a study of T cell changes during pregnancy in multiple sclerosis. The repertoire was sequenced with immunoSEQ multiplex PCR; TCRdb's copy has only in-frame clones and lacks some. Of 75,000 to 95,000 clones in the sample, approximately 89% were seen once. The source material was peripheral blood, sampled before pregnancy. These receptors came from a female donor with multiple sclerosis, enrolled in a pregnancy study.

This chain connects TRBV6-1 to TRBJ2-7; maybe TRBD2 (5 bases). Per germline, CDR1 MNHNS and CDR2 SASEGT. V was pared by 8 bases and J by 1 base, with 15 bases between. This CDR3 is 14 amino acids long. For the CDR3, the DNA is TGTGCCAGCTCCGGAGGACTTGCATCCTACGAGCAGTACTTC. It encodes CASSGGLASYEQYF.

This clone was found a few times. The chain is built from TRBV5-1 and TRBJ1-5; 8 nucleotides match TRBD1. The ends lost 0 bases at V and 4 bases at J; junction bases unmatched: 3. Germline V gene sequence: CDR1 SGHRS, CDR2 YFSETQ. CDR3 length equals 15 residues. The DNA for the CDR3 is TGCGCCAGCAGCTTGGAAGGGGACAGGAATCAGCCCCAGCATTTT. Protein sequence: CASSLEGDRNQPQHF.

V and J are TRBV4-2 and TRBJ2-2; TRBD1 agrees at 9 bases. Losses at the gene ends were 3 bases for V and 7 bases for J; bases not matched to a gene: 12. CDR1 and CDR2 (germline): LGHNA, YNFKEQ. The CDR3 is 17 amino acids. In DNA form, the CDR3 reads TGTGCCAGCAGCCAGGGCGGGACAGGGAGATGGGTCGGGGAGCTGTTTTTT. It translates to CASSQGGTGRWVGELFF.

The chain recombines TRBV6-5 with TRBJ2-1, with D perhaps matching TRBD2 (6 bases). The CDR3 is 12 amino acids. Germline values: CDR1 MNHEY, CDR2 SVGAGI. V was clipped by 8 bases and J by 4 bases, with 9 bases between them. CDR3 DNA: TGTGCCAGCCGGGGGTTGTACAATGAGCAGTTCTTC. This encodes CASRGLYNEQFF.

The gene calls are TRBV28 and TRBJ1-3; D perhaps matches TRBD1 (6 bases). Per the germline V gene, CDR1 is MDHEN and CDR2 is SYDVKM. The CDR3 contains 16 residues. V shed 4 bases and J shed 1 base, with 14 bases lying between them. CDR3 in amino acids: CASSSQGLDSGNTIYF. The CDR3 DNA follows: TGTGCCAGCAGTTCCCAGGGGCTAGATTCTGGAAACACCATATATTTT.

This CDR3 is CASSLAGQGDIYEQYF. The CDR3 region has the DNA TGTGCCAGCAGCTTAGCAGGACAGGGGGATATTTACGAGCAGTACTTC. The chain joins TRBV13 to TRBJ2-7; 10 bases match TRBD1. Trimming took 1 base from V and 4 from J; bases not matched to a gene: 7. Germline V gene data show CDR1 as PRHDT and CDR2 as FYEKMQ (reference sequence). The CDR3 sequence is 16 residues long.

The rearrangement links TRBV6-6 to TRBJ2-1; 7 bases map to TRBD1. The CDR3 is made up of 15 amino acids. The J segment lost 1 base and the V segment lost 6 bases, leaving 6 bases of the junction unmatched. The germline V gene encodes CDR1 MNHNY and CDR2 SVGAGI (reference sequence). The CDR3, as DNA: TGTGCCAGCAGGAAAGACAGGGAGTCCTACAATGAGCAGTTCTTC. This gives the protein CASRKDRESYNEQFF.

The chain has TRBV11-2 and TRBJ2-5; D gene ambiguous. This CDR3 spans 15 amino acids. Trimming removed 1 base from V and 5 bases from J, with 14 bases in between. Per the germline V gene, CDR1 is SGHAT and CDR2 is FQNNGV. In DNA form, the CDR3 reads TGTGCCAGCAGCTTAGGGAGTGCGCGCAGCGAGACCCAGTACTTC. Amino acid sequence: CASSLGSARSETQYF.

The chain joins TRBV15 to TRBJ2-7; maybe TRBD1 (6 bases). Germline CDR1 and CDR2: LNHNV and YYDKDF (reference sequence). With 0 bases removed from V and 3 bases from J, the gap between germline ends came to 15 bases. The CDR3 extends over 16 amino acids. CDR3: CATSRDLSGQVYEQYF. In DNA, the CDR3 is TGTGCCACCAGCAGAGATTTGTCGGGACAAGTCTACGAGCAGTACTTC.

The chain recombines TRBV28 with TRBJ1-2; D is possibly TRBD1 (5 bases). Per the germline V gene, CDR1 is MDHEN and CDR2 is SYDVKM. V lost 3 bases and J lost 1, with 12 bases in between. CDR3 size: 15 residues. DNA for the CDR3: TGTGCCAGCAGTTTTGATGGCAGGGATAACTATGGCTACACCTTC. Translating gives CASSFDGRDNYGYTF.

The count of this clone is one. CDR3 nucleotides: TGTGCCAGCAAAGAGGAGACAACTAATGAAAAACTGTTTTTT. Amino acids: CASKEETTNEKLFF. The chain links TRBV2 to TRBJ1-4, with D uncertain. In germline, CDR1 is SNHLY, CDR2 FYNNEI. This CDR3 has 14 residues. V lost 7 bases, J lost 0 bases, and 9 bases lay in between.

The CDR3 sequence: CASSPEGGVPGGQETQYF. DNA for the CDR3: TGTGCCAGCAGCCCTGAGGGGGGGGTTCCCGGCGGGCAAGAGACCCAGTACTTC. The J gene is TRBJ2-5, the V gene TRBV21-1; TRBD2 is taken as the D call from the table, unchecked against the DNA. TRBV21-1 is labeled a pseudogene. CDR3 size: 18 residues.

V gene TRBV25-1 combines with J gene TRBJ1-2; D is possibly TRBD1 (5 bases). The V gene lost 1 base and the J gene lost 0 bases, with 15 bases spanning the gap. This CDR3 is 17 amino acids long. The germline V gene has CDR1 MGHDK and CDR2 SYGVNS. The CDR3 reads CASSESGRGFANYGYTF. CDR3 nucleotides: TGTGCCAGCAGTGAATCGGGCCGGGGGTTTGCTAACTATGGCTACACCTTC.

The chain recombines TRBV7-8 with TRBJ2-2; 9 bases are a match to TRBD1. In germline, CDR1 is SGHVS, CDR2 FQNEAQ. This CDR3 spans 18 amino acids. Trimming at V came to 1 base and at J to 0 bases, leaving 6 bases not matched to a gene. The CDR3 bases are TGTGCCAGCAGCTTAGGAGGGGACAGGGCCACGAACACCGGGGAGCTGTTTTTT. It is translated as CASSLGGDRATNTGELFF.

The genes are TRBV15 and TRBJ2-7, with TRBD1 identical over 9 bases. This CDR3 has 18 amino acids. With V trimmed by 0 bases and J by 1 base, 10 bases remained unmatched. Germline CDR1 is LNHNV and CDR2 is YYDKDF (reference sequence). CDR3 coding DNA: TGTGCCACCAGCAGAGATCTGGCCGGGACAGGGAAGTCCTACGAGCAGTACTTC. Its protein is CATSRDLAGTGKSYEQYF.

DNA of the CDR3: TGTGCCAGCAGTACTACGGCGGGAGGGCCCTCGGGAGAGCAGTACTTC. This sequence encodes CASSTTAGGPSGEQYF. This chain connects TRBV27 to TRBJ2-7; 9 bases agree with TRBD2. Germline trimming cut 5 bases from V and 7 bases from J; bases unmatched to any gene: 15. CDR1 and CDR2 from the germline V gene are MNHEY and SMNVEV (reference sequence). CDR3 length: 16 residues.

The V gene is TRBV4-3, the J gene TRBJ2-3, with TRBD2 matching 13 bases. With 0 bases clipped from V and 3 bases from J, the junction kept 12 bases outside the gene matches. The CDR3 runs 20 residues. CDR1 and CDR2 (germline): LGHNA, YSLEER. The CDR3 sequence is CASSQDGRTSGGHITDTQYF. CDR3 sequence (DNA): TGCGCCAGCAGCCAAGATGGGCGGACTAGCGGGGGTCACATTACAGATACGCAGTATTTT.

The CDR3 coding sequence is TGTGCCAGCAGTTTTTTAAGGGGTGAACGCTACACCTTC. It yields the protein CASSFLRGERYTF. The V and J genes are TRBV27 and TRBJ1-2, with D maybe TRBD1 (5 bases). V lost 3 bases, J lost 9 bases, and 14 bases lay in between. The CDR3 totals 13 residues. Per the germline V gene, CDR1 is MNHEY and CDR2 is SMNVEV (reference sequence).

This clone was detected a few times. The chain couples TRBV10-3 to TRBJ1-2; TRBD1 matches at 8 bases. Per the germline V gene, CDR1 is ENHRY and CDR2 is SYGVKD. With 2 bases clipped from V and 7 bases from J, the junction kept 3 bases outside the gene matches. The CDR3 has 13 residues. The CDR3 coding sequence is TGTGCCATCAGTGAGGGCAGGGGGCCTGGCTACACCTTC. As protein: CAISEGRGPGYTF.

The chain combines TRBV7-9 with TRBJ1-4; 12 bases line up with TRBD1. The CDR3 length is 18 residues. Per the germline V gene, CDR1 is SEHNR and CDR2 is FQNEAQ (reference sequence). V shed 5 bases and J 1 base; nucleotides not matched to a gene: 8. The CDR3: CASSQPRDRGRTNEKLFF. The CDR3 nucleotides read TGTGCCAGCAGCCAGCCCCGGGACAGGGGGCGAACTAATGAAAAACTGTTTTTT.

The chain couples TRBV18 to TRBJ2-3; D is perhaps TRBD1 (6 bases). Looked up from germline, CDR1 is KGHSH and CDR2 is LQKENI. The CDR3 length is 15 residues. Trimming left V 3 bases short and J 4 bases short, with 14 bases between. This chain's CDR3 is CASSPGWDTSDTQYF. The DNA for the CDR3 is TGTGCCAGCTCACCCGGGTGGGACACCTCAGATACGCAGTATTTT.

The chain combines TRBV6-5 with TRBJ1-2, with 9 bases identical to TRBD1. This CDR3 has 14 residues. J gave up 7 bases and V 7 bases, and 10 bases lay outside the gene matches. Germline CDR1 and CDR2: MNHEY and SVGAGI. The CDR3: CASMLEQGAGGYTF. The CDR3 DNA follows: TGTGCCAGCATGTTAGAACAGGGGGCTGGTGGCTACACCTTC.

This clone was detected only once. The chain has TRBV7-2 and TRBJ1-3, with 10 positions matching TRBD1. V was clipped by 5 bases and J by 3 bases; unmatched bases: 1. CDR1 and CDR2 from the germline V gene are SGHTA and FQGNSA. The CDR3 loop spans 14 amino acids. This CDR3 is CASSGQGGGNTIYF. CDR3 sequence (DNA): TGTGCCAGCAGCGGACAGGGGGGTGGAAACACCATATATTTT.

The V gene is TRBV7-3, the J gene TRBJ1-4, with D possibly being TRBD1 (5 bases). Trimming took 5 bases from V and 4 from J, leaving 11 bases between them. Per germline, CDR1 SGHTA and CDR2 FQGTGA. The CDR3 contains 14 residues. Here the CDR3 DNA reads TGTGCCAGCAGCCCCGACAGCAATAATGAAAAACTGTTTTTT. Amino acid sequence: CASSPDSNNEKLFF.

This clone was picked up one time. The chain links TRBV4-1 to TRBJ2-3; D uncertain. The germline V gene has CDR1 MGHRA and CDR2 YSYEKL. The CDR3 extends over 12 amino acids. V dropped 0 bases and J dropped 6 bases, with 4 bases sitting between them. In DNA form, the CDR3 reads TGCGCCAGCAGCCAAGATCTTGATACGCAGTATTTT. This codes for CASSQDLDTQYF.

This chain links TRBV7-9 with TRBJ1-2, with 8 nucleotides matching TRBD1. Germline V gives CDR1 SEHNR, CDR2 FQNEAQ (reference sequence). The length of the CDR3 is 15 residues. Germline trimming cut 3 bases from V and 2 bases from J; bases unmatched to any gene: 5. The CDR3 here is CASSLGRGPNYGYTF. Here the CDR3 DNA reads TGTGCCAGCAGCTTGGGCAGGGGGCCAAACTATGGCTACACCTTC.

CDR3 residues: CASSPRGLASYEQYF. Here the CDR3 DNA reads TGTGCCAGCAGCCCGAGGGGACTAGCATCCTACGAGCAGTACTTC. This sequence joins TRBV28 and TRBJ2-7; 9 bases match TRBD2. V lost 6 bases, J lost 1 base, and 7 bases stayed unmatched. The CDR3 totals 15 residues. From germline, CDR1 is MDHEN and CDR2 SYDVKM.

The DNA for the CDR3 is TGTGCCAGCAGCTTACGACAGACCCATCCCGGGGAGCTGTTTTTT. It is translated as CASSLRQTHPGELFF. The chain recombines TRBV7-9 with TRBJ2-2; possible D gene TRBD1, 5 bases. The CDR3 runs 15 residues. Germline loops: CDR1 SEHNR, CDR2 FQNEAQ (reference sequence). Trimming stripped 2 bases from V and 6 bases from J, with 13 bases between.

CDR3 bases: TGTGCCAGCAGCCCTGGGGGGGACACTGAAGCTTTCTTT. Residues: CASSPGGDTEAFF. The chain is built from TRBV5-4 and TRBJ1-1; a possible D gene is TRBD1 (5 bases). Germline loops: CDR1 SGHNT, CDR2 YYREEE (reference sequence). With 4 bases removed from V and 3 bases from J, the gap between germline ends came to 10 bases. This CDR3 has 13 residues. Supplemented by reference TRBV5-4 and TRBJ1-1, the full variable domain reads ETGVTQSPTHLIKTRGQQVTLRCSSQSGHNTVSWYQQALGQGPQFIFQYYREEENGRGNFPPRFSGLQFPNYSSELNVNALELDDSALYLCASSPGGDTEAFFGQGTRLTVV.

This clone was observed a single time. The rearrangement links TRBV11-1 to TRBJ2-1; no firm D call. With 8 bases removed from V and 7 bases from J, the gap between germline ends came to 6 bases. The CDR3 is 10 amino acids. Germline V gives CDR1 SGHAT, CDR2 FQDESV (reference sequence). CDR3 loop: CASGPNEQFF. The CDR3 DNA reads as TGTGCCAGCGGGCCTAATGAGCAGTTCTTC.